The clone carrying this TCR beta chain was counted between two and nine times. This record belongs to a study of blood T cell repertoires in COVID-19. Overall study context: Spain, Italy and the United States supplied samples that represented acute and convalescent COVID-19. PBMCs, B-cell-depleted T cells, or T cells provided the cDNA or gDNA that made up the material.

Per the study methods: Counts of nucleated cells, estimated from reference gene primer amplification, were obtained. Using immunoSEQ multiplex PCR, the repertoire was profiled, and TCRdb retains in-frame clones only, with some absent. The V and J calls and the clone size are those of that table, but D and trimming were determined from the DNA. Of roughly 100,000 clones detected, around 83% appear once; the ten largest clones hold 15%. Trimming took 2 bases from V and 7 from J; bases not matched to a gene: 10. CDR3 length: 15 amino acids. The germline CDR1 and CDR2 sequences are SGHKS and YYEKEE (reference sequence).

The clonotype was recovered from a woman aged 80 or over with acute or convalescent COVID-19. The chain recombines TRBV5-5 with TRBJ2-3; 7 bases agree with TRBD1. Material for sequencing was peripheral blood. The CDR3: CASSFGDSGSYTQYF. CDR3 DNA: TGTGCCAGCAGCTTCGGGGACAGTGGATCATATACGCAGTATTTT.